The 9 T cell receptor beta chains reported below all come from one sample, sequenced in a study of metastatic and nonmetastatic thyroid tumors. TCRdb re-analyzed the PCR reads through MiXCR. The data hold about 13,000 clones, with approximately 20% observed a single time. Every patient was untreated before thyroid surgery. Sequencing was performed on adjacent normal tissue. Source of these receptors: a female donor with papillary thyroid cancer or a benign thyroid nodule (not recorded which). Some clones in this sample may be carry-over from other donors' samples.

This chain uses TRBV6-1 with TRBJ2-2, with a tentative D call TRBD1 (6 bases). V lost 9 bases and J lost 4, with 12 bases in between. Germline V CDR1 and CDR2: MNHNS, SASEGT. This CDR3 has 13 amino acids. As DNA, the CDR3 is TGTGCCAGTTTTAGAGGGGGCACCGGGGAGCTGTTTTTT. As protein: CASFRGGTGELFF.

This clone was found a few times. The CDR3 DNA reads TGTGCCAGCAGTTCTCGGACAGGGAGGTACACCGGGGAGCTGTTTTTT. It yields the protein CASSSRTGRYTGELFF. The chain recombines TRBV27 with TRBJ2-2; TRBD1 agrees at 8 bases. The CDR3 covers 16 residues. V was clipped by 4 bases and J by 3 bases; unmatched bases: 7. Germline V lookup: CDR1 MNHEY, CDR2 SMNVEV (reference sequence).

This clone is labeled medium-sized. This sequence joins TRBV6-5 and TRBJ2-5; unclear D gene. This CDR3 is 14 amino acids long. Germline CDR1 and CDR2: MNHEY and SVGAGI. The V gene lost 0 bases and the J gene lost 2 bases, with 7 bases spanning the gap. The CDR3 loop is CASSYSGIQETQYF. CDR3 sequence (DNA): TGTGCCAGCAGTTACTCAGGCATACAAGAGACCCAGTACTTC.

By frequency in the sample, this clone is medium-sized. Other DNA sequences of this sample code for an identical CDR3. The chain combines TRBV7-9 with TRBJ2-1; 13 nucleotides align to TRBD2. Germline loops: CDR1 SEHNR, CDR2 FQNEAQ (reference sequence). This CDR3 has 15 amino acids. The V gene end was trimmed by 5 bases and the J gene end by 3 bases; junction bases not matched to a gene: 1. The CDR3 nucleotides read TGTGCCAGCAGCCGGACTAGCGGGAGCTACAATGAGCAGTTCTTC. The encoded protein is CASSRTSGSYNEQFF.

CDR3 sequence (DNA): TGTGCCAGCAGCGTCTCATTAGGGGCTTTCTTT. It yields the protein CASSVSLGAFF. The rearrangement uses TRBV13 and TRBJ1-1; D is unresolved. This CDR3 is built from 11 residues. Trimming removed 5 bases at V and 11 bases at J, with 12 bases between. The V gene's germline CDR1 is PRHDT and CDR2 FYEKMQ (reference sequence). Using reference TRBV13 and TRBJ1-1 for the parts outside the CDR3, the full variable domain is AAGVIQSPRHLIKEKRETATLKCYPIPRHDTVYWYQQGPGQDPQFLISFYEKMQSDKGSIPDRFSAQQFSDYHSELNMSSLELGDSALYFCASSVSLGAFFGQGTRLTVV.

Comment on this clone: A junction boundary mismatches the germline segment, possibly from a read error. Written as DNA, the CDR3 is TGTGCCAGCAGCGTAGCAGGGGCCAACACTCAAGCTTTCTTT. It encodes CASSVAGANTQAFF. This chain joins TRBV9 and TRBJ1-1, with D tentatively TRBD1 (6 bases). CDR3 size: 14 residues. Germline assignment: CDR1 SGDLS and CDR2 YYNGEE. Looking up the rest from reference TRBV9 and TRBJ1-1 gives the full variable domain: DSGVTQTPKHLITATGQRVTLRCSPRSGDLSVYWYQQSLDQGLQFLIQYYNGEERAKGNILERFSAQQFPDLHSELNLSSLELGDSALYFCASSVAGANTQAFFGQGTRLTVV.

The chain joins TRBV27 to TRBJ2-1; 9 positions agree with TRBD2. Trimming took 4 bases from V and 9 from J; bases not matched to a gene: 7. From germline, CDR1 is MNHEY and CDR2 SMNVEV (reference sequence). CDR3 length equals 14 residues. CDR3 in amino acids: CASSSPGLASEQFF. The CDR3 bases are TGTGCCAGCAGTTCCCCGGGACTAGCTAGTGAGCAGTTCTTC.

Notes on this clone: The junction differs from germline at one of its ends, possibly a read error. The chain couples TRBV6-6 to TRBJ1-3; D may be TRBD1 (5 bases). The CDR3 runs 16 residues. In germline, CDR1 is MNHNY, CDR2 SVGAGI (reference sequence). This chain's CDR3 is CASSYRRPGCGNTIYF. The CDR3 DNA follows: TGCGCCAGCAGTTACAGGAGGCCTGGGTGTGGAAACACCATATATTTT.

In its sample, this clone ranks as medium-sized. The rearrangement joins TRBV28 to TRBJ2-7; TRBD2 is a possible D gene (8 bases). The CDR3 is 14 residues long. CDR1 is MDHEN and CDR2 is SYDVKM in the germline V gene. Deletions cut 2 bases from V and 11 bases from J, with 19 bases between. For the CDR3, the DNA is TGTGCCAGCAGTTTAACTTTTCGGGAGGGGGCGAAGTACTTC. Translated, it gives CASSLTFREGAKYF.